One sample yielded the 15 T cell receptor beta chains listed below, sequenced in a study of human T cells and chemical hapten exposure. Documented time point: patch test 3, about 24 weeks after DPC sensitization. Documented treatment: therapeutic diphenylcyclopropenone sensitization with weekly scalp DPC. TCRdb called the RACE reads again in MiXCR, with one record for every CDR3 protein. The repertoire consists of about 110,000 distinct CDR3 sequences, with 34% occurring once and the leading ten covering 2.5% to 3%. Sequencing was performed on whole blood, taken in connection with sensitization to the hapten diphenylcyclopropenone (DPC). The receptors come from a man aged 40-49 years with alopecia areata. Some clones in this sample may be carry-over from other donors' samples.

This clonotype was detected a few times. The chain couples TRBV11-2 to TRBJ2-7; D is perhaps TRBD2 (5 bases). Trimming took off 6 bases at V and 6 bases at J, with 15 bases between the two ends. This CDR3 is 13 amino acids long. In germline, CDR1 is SGHAT, CDR2 FQNNGV. DNA for the CDR3: TGTGCCAGCAGTCAACCCCCCGCGGGCGAGCAGTACGTC. It encodes CASSQPPAGEQYV.

This clonotype was seen only once. V and J are TRBV6-5 and TRBJ1-5; 7 bases map to TRBD1. Germline V gene lookup returns CDR1 MNHEY and CDR2 SVGAGI. CDR3 length: 14 amino acids. Unmatched junction bases numbered 7, after V lost 6 bases and J lost 5 bases. CDR3 sequence (DNA): TGTGCCAGCAGCGTAAGACAGGGCTATCAGCCCCAGCATTTT. Translating gives CASSVRQGYQPQHF.

This chain uses TRBV30 with TRBJ2-2; perhaps TRBD1 as D (6 bases). V was trimmed by 2 bases and J by 5 bases, leaving 18 bases between them. CDR1 is GTSNPN, CDR2 SVGIG, per germline (reference sequence). The CDR3 length is 16 residues. The CDR3 here is CAWSPTPLGGTGELFF. CDR3 DNA: TGTGCCTGGAGTCCAACCCCCCTAGGGGGTACCGGGGAGCTGTTTTTT.

The CDR3 is CASRGWWSRGGNEQFF. The CDR3 coding sequence is TGTGCCAGCAGGGGTTGGTGGTCGCGAGGGGGTAATGAGCAGTTCTTC. This rearrangement joins TRBV6-5 to TRBJ2-1, with D possibly matching TRBD1 (6 bases). V lost 6 bases, J lost 7 bases, and 22 bases lay in between. The germline CDR1 and CDR2 sequences are MNHEY and SVGAGI. CDR3 length: 16 residues.

J is TRBJ1-2 and V is TRBV6-6, with 8 bases that match TRBD1. J lost 7 bases, V lost 6 bases, and 10 bases had no gene match. Germline CDR1 reads MNHNY; CDR2 reads SVGAGI (reference sequence). CDR3 length equals 14 residues. In nucleotides, the CDR3 is TGTGCCAGCAGCCCCACGGGCGACAGGGGTGGCTACACCTTC. Translated: CASSPTGDRGGYTF.

This clonotype was seen a handful of times. This chain joins TRBV10-3 and TRBJ2-3; TRBD2 aligns across 12 bases. The CDR3 extends over 16 amino acids. Germline loops: CDR1 ENHRY, CDR2 SYGVKD. Trimming cost V 7 bases and J 4 bases; bases outside gene matches: 9. The CDR3 bases are TGTGCCATCACCCCCGGACTAGCGGGAATCCCAGATACGCAGTATTTT. As protein: CAITPGLAGIPDTQYF.

V gene TRBV24-1 combines with J gene TRBJ2-2, with 11 nucleotides matching TRBD1. Germline CDR1 and CDR2: KGHDR and SFDVKD. The J segment lost 9 bases and the V segment lost 0 bases, leaving 5 bases of the junction unmatched. The CDR3 loop spans 16 amino acids. The CDR3 coding sequence is TGTGCCACCAGTGATTTGCAAGGACAGGGGGCCCGGGAGCTGTTTTTT. Translated: CATSDLQGQGARELFF.

V is TRBV2 and J is TRBJ1-5; the match to TRBD1 covers 7 bases. The CDR3 spans 13 residues. Germline V gives CDR1 SNHLY, CDR2 FYNNEI. J was trimmed by 4 bases and V by 8 bases; bases with no gene match: 5. The CDR3 protein is CASRQGGNQPQHF. CDR3 nucleotides: TGTGCCAGCCGACAGGGTGGTAATCAGCCCCAGCATTTT.

The V and J genes are TRBV5-4 and TRBJ1-5, with a weak D call TRBD1 (6 bases). V was pared by 1 base and J by 5 bases, with 10 bases between. The CDR3 length is 14 residues. Germline V gene data show CDR1 as SGHNT and CDR2 as YYREEE (reference sequence). DNA for the CDR3: TGTGCCAGCAGCTTGCAGGGGAAGGATCAGCCCCAGCATTTT. Translated: CASSLQGKDQPQHF. Full variable domain (outside the CDR3, taken from reference TRBV5-4 and TRBJ1-5): ETGVTQSPTHLIKTRGQQVTLRCSSQSGHNTVSWYQQALGQGPQFIFQYYREEENGRGNFPPRFSGLQFPNYSSELNVNALELDDSALYLCASSLQGKDQPQHFGDGTRLSIL.

The V and J genes are TRBV13 and TRBJ2-5, with 10 bases aligning to TRBD2. The CDR3 has 14 residues. With V trimmed by 6 bases and J by 4 bases, 5 bases remained unmatched. The germline V gene encodes CDR1 PRHDT and CDR2 FYEKMQ (reference sequence). The CDR3 nucleotides read TGTGCCAGCAGTATACGACTAGCGGGAGAGACCCAGTACTTC. It specifies CASSIRLAGETQYF. Complete variable domain (other parts from reference TRBV13 and TRBJ2-5): AAGVIQSPRHLIKEKRETATLKCYPIPRHDTVYWYQQGPGQDPQFLISFYEKMQSDKGSIPDRFSAQQFSDYHSELNMSSLELGDSALYFCASSIRLAGETQYFGPGTRLLVL.

The chain couples TRBV10-2 to TRBJ2-1, with D possibly TRBD1 on 6 matching bases. Deletions cut 1 base from V and 4 bases from J, with 20 bases between. Germline-derived CDR1 and CDR2 are WSHSY and SAAADI. The CDR3 runs 18 residues. DNA for the CDR3: TGCGCCAGCAGTGAGTTTCTCTCCGACAGGATGGTTTACAATGAGCAGTTCTTC. Translation gives CASSEFLSDRMVYNEQFF.

The rearrangement joins TRBV28 to TRBJ2-7, with TRBD1 matching 9 bases. Germline V gives CDR1 MDHEN, CDR2 SYDVKM. This CDR3 spans 16 amino acids. Trimming cost V 6 bases and J 5 bases; bases outside gene matches: 14. The CDR3 coding sequence is TGTGCCAGCAGCAACACCGGGACAGGGTTACTGGACGAGCAGTACTTC. Translating gives CASSNTGTGLLDEQYF. Variable domain in full (rest from reference TRBV28 and TRBJ2-7): DVKVTQSSRYLVKRTGEKVFLECVQDMDHENMFWYRQDPGLGLRLIYFSYDVKMKEKGDIPEGYSVSREKKERFSLILESASTNQTSMYLCASSNTGTGLLDEQYFGPGTRLTVT.

This chain links TRBV6-2 or TRBV6-3 with TRBJ2-7; TRBD1 aligns across 8 bases. V was pared by 0 bases and J by 3 bases, with 4 bases of the junction left unmatched. The CDR3 consists of 15 residues. Germline V gives CDR1 MNHEY, CDR2 SVGEGT. The CDR3 reads CASSYSSGQGYEQYV. The CDR3 DNA reads TGTGCCAGCAGTTACTCGAGTGGACAGGGCTACGAGCAGTACGTC.

The chain joins TRBV10-3 to TRBJ2-1; 10 nucleotides line up with TRBD2. This CDR3 has 17 residues. From germline, CDR1 is ENHRY and CDR2 SYGVKD. V gave up 0 bases and J gave up 9 bases; unmatched junction bases: 11. CDR3 loop: CAISESGKAGGPGEQFF. CDR3 DNA: TGTGCCATCAGTGAGTCGGGAAAAGCGGGAGGGCCTGGTGAGCAGTTCTTC.

This clonotype has just a few counts. The chain has TRBV28 and TRBJ2-7; maybe TRBD1 (6 bases). Germline V gives CDR1 MDHEN, CDR2 SYDVKM. Trimming took off 5 bases at V and 6 bases at J, with 11 bases between the two ends. The CDR3 is 12 residues long. CDR3 sequence (DNA): TGTGCCAGCAGTCCGACAGGTCGCGAGCAGTACTTC. Translating gives CASSPTGREQYF.